The 13 T cell receptor beta chains below all came from one sample that was sequenced in a study of beta chain features in type 1 diabetes. Investigators reverse transcribed all isolated RNA, so they sequenced expressed TCRB transcripts. Measured with immunoSEQ multiplex PCR; TCRdb has only the in-frame clones, and not every one. The sample has fewer than 250,000 clones, approximately 14% seen once. The sequencing sample was made of naive CD4+ T cells from blood. Receptors originate from a woman aged 40 to 55 in good health.

This clone was observed a few times. The genes are TRBV10-3 and TRBJ2-1, with TRBD2 as a possible D gene (6 bases). The CDR3 runs to 15 residues. The germline V gene encodes CDR1 ENHRY and CDR2 SYGVKD. The ends were cut back, 2 bases at V and 2 bases at J, with 10 bases in the middle. The CDR3: CAISEALATYNEQFF. For the CDR3, the DNA is TGTGCCATCAGTGAGGCCCTAGCGACCTACAATGAGCAGTTCTTC.

The sample holds a few counts of this clone. The chain has TRBV15 and TRBJ2-1, with 8 bases matching TRBD2. This CDR3 is 17 amino acids long. Germline V CDR1 and CDR2: LNHNV, YYDKDF (reference sequence). J gave up 0 bases and V 1 base, and 5 bases lay outside the gene matches. Written as DNA, the CDR3 is TGTGCCACCAGCAGAGGATTTCGGGGGGGCTCCTACAATGAGCAGTTCTTC. Its protein is CATSRGFRGGSYNEQFF.

V usage is TRBV7-9 and J usage is TRBJ2-5; possible D gene TRBD2, 6 bases. The CDR3 totals 12 residues. The V end lost 5 bases, the J end lost 5 bases, and 9 bases lay between the germline ends. Looked up from germline, CDR1 is SEHNR and CDR2 is FQNEAQ (reference sequence). The CDR3: CASSRGDETQYF. DNA of the CDR3: TGTGCCAGCAGCCGCGGGGATGAGACCCAGTACTTC.

This clone appeared a few times. The V and J genes are TRBV18 and TRBJ1-2; possibly TRBD1 for D (6 bases). Trimming took 4 bases from V and 0 from J, leaving 6 bases between them. The germline V gene encodes CDR1 KGHSH and CDR2 LQKENI. The CDR3 has 13 residues. CDR3 region: CASSQGANYGYTF. DNA for the CDR3: TGTGCCAGCTCACAGGGGGCTAACTATGGCTACACCTTC.

This clone came up a few times. V usage is TRBV13 and J usage is TRBJ2-1; 10 bases align to TRBD2. CDR1 is PRHDT and CDR2 is FYEKMQ in the germline V gene (reference sequence). J gave up 0 bases and V 7 bases, and 9 bases lay outside the gene matches. This CDR3 region has 17 residues. CDR3 region: CASNELAGSSSYNEQFF. CDR3 nucleotides: TGTGCCAGCAACGAACTAGCGGGGTCATCCTCCTACAATGAGCAGTTCTTC.

This clone was found a few times. The V and J genes are TRBV19 and TRBJ1-2, with D uncertain. V was clipped by 7 bases and J by 4 bases, with 19 bases between them. Germline V lookup: CDR1 LNHDA, CDR2 SQIVND (reference sequence). CDR3 size: 15 residues. The DNA of the CDR3 is TGTGCCAGTACCGAAACGGCTACAGTCGTCTATGGCTACACCTTC. Its protein product is CASTETATVVYGYTF.

The chain employs TRBV21-1 and TRBJ2-7; the table assigns TRBD2, which was not confirmed against the DNA. TRBV21-1 is described as a pseudogene. The CDR3 totals 20 residues. The CDR3 is CASSKEERLAGGKGPYEQYF. The CDR3 nucleotides read TGTGCCAGCAGCAAAGAGGAACGACTGGCGGGGGGGAAGGGTCCCTACGAGCAGTACTTC.

This chain joins TRBV10-3 and TRBJ2-3; a possible D gene is TRBD2 (7 bases). The V and J ends lost 5 bases and 6 bases respectively, with 12 bases between them. The CDR3 runs to 13 residues. In germline, CDR1 is ENHRY, CDR2 SYGVKD. The CDR3, as DNA: TGTGCCATCAGTCGGGGGGCCGGTGATACGCAGTATTTT. It yields the protein CAISRGAGDTQYF.

A few counts support this clone. The CDR3 loop reads CASSQERRGHTEAFF. The CDR3 DNA reads TGCGCCAGCAGCCAAGAGAGGAGGGGGCACACTGAAGCTTTCTTT. J is TRBJ1-1 and V is TRBV4-1, with 7 bases fitting TRBD1. CDR3 length: 15 amino acids. V lost 0 bases, J lost 3 bases, and 4 bases stayed unmatched. Germline-derived CDR1 and CDR2 are MGHRA and YSYEKL.

This chain joins TRBV6-1 and TRBJ1-2; D is undetermined. Germline CDR1 is MNHNS and CDR2 is SASEGT. This CDR3 is 13 amino acids long. V was shortened by 1 base and J by 9 bases, with 12 bases between the two germline ends. The CDR3 sequence: CASSEGQRESYTF. The DNA of the CDR3 is TGTGCCAGCAGTGAAGGGCAGCGAGAGAGCTACACCTTC.

This chain links TRBV25-1 with TRBJ2-3, with D tentatively TRBD2 (5 bases). The CDR3 is 14 amino acids. Looked up from germline, CDR1 is MGHDK and CDR2 is SYGVNS. V dropped 3 bases and J dropped 4 bases, with 11 bases sitting between them. CDR3: CASSERLAADTQYF. CDR3 DNA sequence: TGTGCCAGCAGTGAGAGGCTAGCCGCAGATACGCAGTATTTT.

This clone was seen only a few times. The chain employs TRBV6-6 and TRBJ1-5, with D possibly being TRBD1 (5 bases). Trimming removed 6 bases at V and 5 bases at J, with 17 bases between. Germline CDR1 and CDR2: MNHNY and SVGAGI (reference sequence). This CDR3 has 15 amino acids. CDR3 bases: TGTGCCAGCAGATCCTGGGGGGTTTTGGATCAGCCCCAGCATTTT. Residues: CASRSWGVLDQPQHF.

This clone has more than one count but fewer than ten. This rearrangement joins TRBV11-1 to TRBJ2-2; 11 bases match TRBD2. V was pared by 1 base and J by 3 bases, with 1 base of the junction left unmatched. CDR3 length: 16 amino acids. Per the germline V gene, CDR1 is SGHAT and CDR2 is FQDESV (reference sequence). The CDR3 bases are TGTGCCAGCAGCTTAGGGACTAGCGGGTACACCGGGGAGCTGTTTTTT. Translated: CASSLGTSGYTGELFF.